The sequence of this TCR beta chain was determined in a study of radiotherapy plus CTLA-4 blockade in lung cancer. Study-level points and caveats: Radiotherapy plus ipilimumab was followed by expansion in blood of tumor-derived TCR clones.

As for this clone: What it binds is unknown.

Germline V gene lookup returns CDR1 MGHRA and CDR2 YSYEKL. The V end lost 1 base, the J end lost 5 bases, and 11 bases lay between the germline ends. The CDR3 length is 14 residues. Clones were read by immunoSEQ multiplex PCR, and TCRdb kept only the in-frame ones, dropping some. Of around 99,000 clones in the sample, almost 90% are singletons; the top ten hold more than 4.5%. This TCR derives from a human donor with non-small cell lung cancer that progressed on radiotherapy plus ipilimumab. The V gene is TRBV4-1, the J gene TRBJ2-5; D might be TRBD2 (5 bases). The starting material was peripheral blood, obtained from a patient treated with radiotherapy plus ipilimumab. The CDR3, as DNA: TGCGCCAGCAGCCAAGGTCGATGGGAGGAGACCCAGTACTTC. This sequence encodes CASSQGRWEETQYF.